This entry concerns a single T cell receptor (beta chain). Antigen specificity is unknown. Documented treatment: 15 to 20 received Ad26.COV2.S at low or high dose, single or two shots; a few received placebo; per-sample allocation not given. Following the first vaccine or placebo injection, samples were taken on day 63. Expressing Wuhan-strain SARS-CoV-2 spike, an Ad26 vector served as the vaccine. These data originate in a study of Ad26.COV2.S vaccination and SARS-CoV-2 variants. Study outcomes and limitations: Recipients of vaccine and of placebo showed similar breadth of their non-spike TCR repertoires. After vaccination, reports described spike-specific CD8+ and CD4+ T cell responses as showing substantial breadth.

Assay: immunoSEQ multiplex PCR; the TCRdb copy retains only in-frame clones and omits some. The table lists 350,000 to 500,000 clones, 88% of them singletons. This TCR derives from a person between 18 and 59 years old who received the Ad26.COV2.S COVID-19 vaccine or a placebo. Sequencing was performed on peripheral blood, taken in a trial of Ad26.COV2.S vaccine versus placebo.

In DNA, the CDR3 is TGTGCCAGCTTAGCACAGGCTTACAATGAGCAGTTCTTC. Its translation is CASLAQAYNEQFF. V gene TRBV13 combines with J gene TRBJ2-1; D possibly corresponds to TRBD1 (5 bases). The germline V and J ends were trimmed by 8 bases and 4 bases, with 12 bases remaining between them. This CDR3 region has 13 residues. Germline V gene data show CDR1 as PRHDT and CDR2 as FYEKMQ (reference sequence).